This T cell receptor (beta chain) was observed in a study of blood T cell repertoires in COVID-19. Study-wide background: The United States, Italy and Spain provided the acute and convalescent COVID-19 samples. PBMCs, B-cell-depleted T cells, or T cells were the source of the cDNA or gDNA that made up the material.

Original methodology: Amplification with reference gene primers provided the estimates of nucleated cell counts. Assay used: immunoSEQ multiplex PCR; TCRdb lists only in-frame clones, some missing. V, J and clone size reflect that table, while D and trimming were determined from the DNA. The data show some 100,000 clones, 84% seen once. The sample was peripheral blood. This receptor was obtained from a woman aged 55 to 70 with acute or convalescent COVID-19.

The CDR3 region is CASSHVGQGRTEAFF. CDR3 in DNA: TGTGCCAGCAGCCACGTCGGACAGGGGAGGACTGAAGCTTTCTTT. This chain connects TRBV4-2 to TRBJ1-1; 9 nucleotides match TRBD1. Germline V gene sequence: CDR1 LGHNA, CDR2 YNFKEQ. The CDR3 length is 15 residues. V lost 3 bases to trimming and J lost 5 bases; unmatched junction nucleotides: 7.